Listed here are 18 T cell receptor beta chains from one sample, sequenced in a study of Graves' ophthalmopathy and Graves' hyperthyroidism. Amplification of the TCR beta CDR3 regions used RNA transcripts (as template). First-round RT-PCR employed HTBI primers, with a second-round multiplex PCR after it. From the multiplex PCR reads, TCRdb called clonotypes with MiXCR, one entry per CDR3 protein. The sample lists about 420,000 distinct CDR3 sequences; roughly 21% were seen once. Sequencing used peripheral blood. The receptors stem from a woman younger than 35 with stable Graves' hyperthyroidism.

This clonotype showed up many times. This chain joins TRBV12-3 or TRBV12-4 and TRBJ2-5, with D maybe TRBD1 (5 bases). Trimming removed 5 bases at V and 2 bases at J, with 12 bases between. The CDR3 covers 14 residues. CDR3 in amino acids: CASSPRTSQETQYF. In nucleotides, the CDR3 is TGTGCCAGCAGTCCTCGGACATCGCAAGAGACCCAGTACTTC.

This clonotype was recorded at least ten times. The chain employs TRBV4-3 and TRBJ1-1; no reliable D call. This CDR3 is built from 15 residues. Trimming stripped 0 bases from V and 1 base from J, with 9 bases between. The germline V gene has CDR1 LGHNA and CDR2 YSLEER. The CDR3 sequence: CASSQDRHGNTEAFF. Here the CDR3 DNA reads TGCGCCAGCAGCCAAGATAGGCACGGGAACACTGAAGCTTTCTTT.

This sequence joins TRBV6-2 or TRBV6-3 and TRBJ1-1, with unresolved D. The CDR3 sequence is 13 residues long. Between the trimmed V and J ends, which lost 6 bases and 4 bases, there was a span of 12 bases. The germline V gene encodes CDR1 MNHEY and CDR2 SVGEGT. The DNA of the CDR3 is TGTGCCAGCAGCCGAGAGTTTTCCACTGAAGCTTTCTTT. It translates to CASSREFSTEAFF.

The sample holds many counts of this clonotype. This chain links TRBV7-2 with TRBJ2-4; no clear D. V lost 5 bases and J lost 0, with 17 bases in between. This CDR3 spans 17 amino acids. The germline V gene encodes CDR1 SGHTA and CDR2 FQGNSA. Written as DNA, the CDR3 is TGTGCCAGCAGCACCTCGGAACTAATACTAGCCAAAAACATTCAGTACTTC. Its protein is CASSTSELILAKNIQYF. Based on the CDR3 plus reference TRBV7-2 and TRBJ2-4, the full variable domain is GAGVSQSPSNKVTEKGKDVELRCDPISGHTALYWYRQSLGQGLEFLIYFQGNSAPDKSGLPSDRFSAERTGGSVSTLTIQRTQQEDSAVYLCASSTSELILAKNIQYFGAGTRLSVL.

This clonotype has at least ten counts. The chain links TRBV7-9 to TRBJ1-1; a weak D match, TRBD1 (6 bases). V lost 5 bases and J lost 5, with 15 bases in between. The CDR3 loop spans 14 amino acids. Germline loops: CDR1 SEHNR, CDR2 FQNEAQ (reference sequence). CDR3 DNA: TGTGCCAGCAGCCCACCGAGGGGGGATACTGAAGCTTTCTTT. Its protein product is CASSPPRGDTEAFF.

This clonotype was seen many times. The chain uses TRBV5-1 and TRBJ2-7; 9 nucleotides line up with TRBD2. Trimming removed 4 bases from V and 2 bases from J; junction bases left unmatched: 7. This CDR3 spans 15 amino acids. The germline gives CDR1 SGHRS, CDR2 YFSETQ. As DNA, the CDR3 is TGCGCCAGCAGCCTGACTAGCGGCACACCCTACGAGCAGTACTTC. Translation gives CASSLTSGTPYEQYF.

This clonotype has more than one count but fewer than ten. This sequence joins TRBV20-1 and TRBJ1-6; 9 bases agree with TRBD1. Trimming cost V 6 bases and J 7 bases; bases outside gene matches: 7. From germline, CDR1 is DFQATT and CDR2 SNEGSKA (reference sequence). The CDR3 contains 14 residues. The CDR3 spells CSATWDRVNSPLHF. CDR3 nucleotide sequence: TGCAGTGCCACATGGGACAGGGTGAATTCACCCCTCCACTTT.

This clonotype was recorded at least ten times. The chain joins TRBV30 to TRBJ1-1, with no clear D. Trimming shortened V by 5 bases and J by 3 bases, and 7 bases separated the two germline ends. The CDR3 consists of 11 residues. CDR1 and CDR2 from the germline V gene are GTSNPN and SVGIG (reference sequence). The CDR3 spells CAWRAYTEAFF. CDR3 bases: TGTGCCTGGCGGGCTTACACTGAAGCTTTCTTT.

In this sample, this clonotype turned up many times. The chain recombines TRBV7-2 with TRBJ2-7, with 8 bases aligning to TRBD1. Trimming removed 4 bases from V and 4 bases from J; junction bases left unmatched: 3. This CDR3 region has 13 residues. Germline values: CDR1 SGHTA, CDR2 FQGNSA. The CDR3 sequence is CASSWDRRYEQYF. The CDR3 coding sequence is TGTGCCAGCAGCTGGGACAGGCGGTACGAGCAGTACTTC.

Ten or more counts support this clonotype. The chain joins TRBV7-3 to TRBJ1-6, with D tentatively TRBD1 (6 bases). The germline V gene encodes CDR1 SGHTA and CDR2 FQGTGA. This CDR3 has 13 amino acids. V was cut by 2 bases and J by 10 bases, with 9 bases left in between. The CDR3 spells CASSLQGSSPLHF. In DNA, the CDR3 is TGTGCCAGCAGCTTACAGGGGAGCTCACCCCTCCACTTT. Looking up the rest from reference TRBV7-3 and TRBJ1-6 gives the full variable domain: GAGVSQTPSNKVTEKGKYVELRCDPISGHTALYWYRQSLGQGPEFLIYFQGTGAADDSGLPNDRFFAVRPEGSVSTLKIQRTERGDSAVYLCASSLQGSSPLHFGNGTRLTVT.

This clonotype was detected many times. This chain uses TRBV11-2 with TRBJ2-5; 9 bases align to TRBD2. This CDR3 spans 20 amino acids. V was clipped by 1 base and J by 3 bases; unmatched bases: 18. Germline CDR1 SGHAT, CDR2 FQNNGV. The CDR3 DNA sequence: TGTGCCAGCAGCTTAGTCCCCGGGACTAGCCGGGAAATAGGGGAAGAGACCCAGTACTTC. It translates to CASSLVPGTSREIGEETQYF.

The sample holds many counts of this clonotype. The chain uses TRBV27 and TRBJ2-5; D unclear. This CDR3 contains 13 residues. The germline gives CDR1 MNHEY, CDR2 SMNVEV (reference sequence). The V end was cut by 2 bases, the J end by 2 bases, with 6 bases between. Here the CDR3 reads CASSLVRQETQYF. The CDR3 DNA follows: TGTGCCAGCAGTTTAGTGAGGCAAGAGACCCAGTACTTC.

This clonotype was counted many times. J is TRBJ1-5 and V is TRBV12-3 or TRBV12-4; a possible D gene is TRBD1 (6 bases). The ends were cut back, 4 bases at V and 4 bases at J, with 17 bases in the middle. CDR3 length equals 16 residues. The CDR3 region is CASSSQSGQGNQPQHF. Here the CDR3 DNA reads TGTGCCAGCAGTTCCCAGTCCGGGCAGGGGAATCAGCCCCAGCATTTT.

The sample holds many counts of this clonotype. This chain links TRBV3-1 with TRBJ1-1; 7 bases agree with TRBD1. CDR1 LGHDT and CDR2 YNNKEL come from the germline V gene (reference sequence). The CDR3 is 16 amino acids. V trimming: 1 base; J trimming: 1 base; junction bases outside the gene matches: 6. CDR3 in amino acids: CASSQGQGGENTEAFF. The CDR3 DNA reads TGTGCCAGCAGCCAAGGACAGGGCGGGGAGAACACTGAAGCTTTCTTT. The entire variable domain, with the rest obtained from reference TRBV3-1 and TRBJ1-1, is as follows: DTAVSQTPKYLVTQMGNDKSIKCEQNLGHDTMYWYKQDSKKFLKIMFSYNNKELIINETVPNRFSPKSPDKAHLNLHINSLELGDSAVYFCASSQGQGGENTEAFFGQGTRLTVV.

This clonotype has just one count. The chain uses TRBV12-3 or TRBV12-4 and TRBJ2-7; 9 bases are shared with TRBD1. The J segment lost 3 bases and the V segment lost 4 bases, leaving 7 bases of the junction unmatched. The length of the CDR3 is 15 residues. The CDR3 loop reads CASSSTGQGNYEQYF. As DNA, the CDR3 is TGTGCCAGCAGTTCGACGGGACAGGGTAACTACGAGCAGTACTTC.

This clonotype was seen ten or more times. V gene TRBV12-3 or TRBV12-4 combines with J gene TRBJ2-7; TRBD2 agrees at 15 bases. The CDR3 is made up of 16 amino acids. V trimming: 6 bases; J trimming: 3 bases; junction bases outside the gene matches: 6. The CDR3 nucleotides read TGTGCCAGCAGCAACCCGGGACTAGCGGGAGGCTACGAGCAGTACTTC. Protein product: CASSNPGLAGGYEQYF.

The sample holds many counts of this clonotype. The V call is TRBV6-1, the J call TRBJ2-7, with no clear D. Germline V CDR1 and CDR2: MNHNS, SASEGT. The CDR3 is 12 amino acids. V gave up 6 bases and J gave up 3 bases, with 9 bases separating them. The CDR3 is CASSRNLYEQYF. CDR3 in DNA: TGTGCCAGCAGCCGGAACCTCTACGAGCAGTACTTC.

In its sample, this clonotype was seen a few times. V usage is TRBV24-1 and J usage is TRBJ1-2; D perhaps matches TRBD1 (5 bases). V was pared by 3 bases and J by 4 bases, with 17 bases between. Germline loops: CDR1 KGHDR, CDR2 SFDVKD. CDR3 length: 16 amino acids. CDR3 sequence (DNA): TGTGCCACCAGTGATAGGGATGAGGGGCTTGGCTATGGCTACACCTTC. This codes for CATSDRDEGLGYGYTF.